A selection of T cell receptor beta chains follows, all from one sample in a study of T-cell memory formation after mild COVID-19. TCRdb redid the calling of the 5' RACE reads with MiXCR, one entry per CDR3 protein. The data contain about 350,000 distinct CDR3 sequences, roughly 13% of them seen just once; the ten biggest clones take up roughly 20%. Sequenced sample: PBMCs or a T cell subset sorted from them (not recorded which). These TCRs come from a man aged 18-30 years who had mild COVID-19 (a few samples of this study predate the infection). Cell type and time point are not known. Both conserved end residues are part of each CDR3. A D gene is named only where the DNA matches it firmly.

J gene: TRBJ2-1
V gene: TRBV5-1
D gene: TRBD2
CDR3 protein: CASRLSGGIYNEQFF

J gene: TRBJ2-5
V gene: TRBV20-1
D gene: TRBD1
CDR3 protein: CSASRTGGTPMTQYF

J gene: TRBJ2-7
V gene: TRBV7-9
D gene: -
CDR3 protein: CASSLKGTGPYEQYF

J gene: TRBJ1-1
V gene: TRBV5-1
D gene: -
CDR3 protein: CASRRTAGTEAFF

J gene: TRBJ2-7
V gene: TRBV10-2
D gene: -
CDR3 protein: CASSESFTEQYF

J gene: TRBJ2-3
V gene: TRBV7-9
D gene: TRBD2
CDR3 protein: CASSLVGTSGRLPFTDTQYF

J gene: TRBJ2-1
V gene: TRBV29-1
D gene: TRBD1
CDR3 protein: CSVDRDRNNEQFF

J gene: TRBJ1-2
V gene: TRBV7-2
D gene: -
CDR3 protein: CASSLGDRSKGYTF

J gene: TRBJ1-5
V gene: TRBV5-1
D gene: -
CDR3 protein: CASSFRGGGQPQHF

J gene: TRBJ1-2
V gene: TRBV10-3
D gene: TRBD1
CDR3 protein: CAISESGQDNYGYTF

J gene: TRBJ2-1
V gene: TRBV7-9
D gene: -
CDR3 protein: CASSLRVERSYNEQFF

J gene: TRBJ1-2
V gene: TRBV12-3/TRBV12-4
D gene: -
CDR3 protein: CASSGPTDYYGYTF

J gene: TRBJ2-7
V gene: TRBV5-5
D gene: -
CDR3 protein: CASSLLGESSYEQYF

J gene: TRBJ2-2
V gene: TRBV7-8
D gene: -
CDR3 protein: CASIARGGAAAGELFF

J gene: TRBJ1-2
V gene: TRBV9
D gene: -
CDR3 protein: CASRSPLFYGYTF

J gene: TRBJ1-2
V gene: TRBV20-1
D gene: -
CDR3 protein: CSASTNPGYTF

J gene: TRBJ2-7
V gene: TRBV20-1
D gene: TRBD1
CDR3 protein: CSAPPAGTGYEQYF

J gene: TRBJ2-3
V gene: TRBV7-2
D gene: -
CDR3 protein: CASSSRGGIRRGESDTQYF

J gene: TRBJ1-2
V gene: TRBV11-2
D gene: TRBD1
CDR3 protein: CASSLTGVYGYTF

J gene: TRBJ2-7
V gene: TRBV2
D gene: -
CDR3 protein: CASRVSYEQYF

J gene: TRBJ2-7
V gene: TRBV7-9
D gene: -
CDR3 protein: CASSSPSWGDEQYF

J gene: TRBJ2-2
V gene: TRBV5-1
D gene: -
CDR3 protein: CASSLSGANTGELFF

J gene: TRBJ2-3
V gene: TRBV27
D gene: -
CDR3 protein: CASSLRRGPLDTQYF

J gene: TRBJ2-7
V gene: TRBV12-3/TRBV12-4
D gene: TRBD2
CDR3 protein: CASSFGLASEQYF

J gene: TRBJ1-6
V gene: TRBV5-1
D gene: -
CDR3 protein: CASSQDGGSPLHF

J gene: TRBJ2-2
V gene: TRBV5-4
D gene: TRBD2
CDR3 protein: CASSFGGADTGELFF

J gene: TRBJ2-6
V gene: TRBV7-2
D gene: -
CDR3 protein: CASSAGLSGANVLTF

J gene: TRBJ1-1
V gene: TRBV7-8
D gene: -
CDR3 protein: CASSLATGMGTEAFF

J gene: TRBJ2-1
V gene: TRBV6-2/TRBV6-3
D gene: -
CDR3 protein: CASRDTESYNEQFF

J gene: TRBJ1-1
V gene: TRBV7-8
D gene: -
CDR3 protein: CASSIGTLDRAFF

J gene: TRBJ2-2
V gene: TRBV27
D gene: TRBD2
CDR3 protein: CASSPHGGGDTGELFF

J gene: TRBJ2-2
V gene: TRBV7-9
D gene: -
CDR3 protein: CASSLAHYPNTGELFF

J gene: TRBJ2-1
V gene: TRBV4-2
D gene: -
CDR3 protein: CASSQDYGNYNEQFF

J gene: TRBJ2-7
V gene: TRBV6-2/TRBV6-3
D gene: -
CDR3 protein: CASSYGISYEQYF

J gene: TRBJ2-3
V gene: TRBV5-1
D gene: TRBD1
CDR3 protein: CASSRDREADTQYF

J gene: TRBJ2-5
V gene: TRBV27
D gene: -
CDR3 protein: CASRGLQETQYF

J gene: TRBJ1-2
V gene: TRBV6-5
D gene: TRBD1
CDR3 protein: CASSYFAVGTGSSYTF

J gene: TRBJ2-3
V gene: TRBV5-1
D gene: TRBD1
CDR3 protein: CASSPGTVSTDTQYF

J gene: TRBJ2-6
V gene: TRBV4-2
D gene: -
CDR3 protein: CASSQGARAAGANVLTF

J gene: TRBJ1-2
V gene: TRBV28
D gene: TRBD1
CDR3 protein: CASSTSGDSNYGYTF

J gene: TRBJ1-4
V gene: TRBV18
D gene: -
CDR3 protein: CASSPGLTSGEKLFF

J gene: TRBJ2-1
V gene: TRBV14
D gene: -
CDR3 protein: CASSQHEQFF

J gene: TRBJ2-1
V gene: TRBV5-1
D gene: -
CDR3 protein: CASSFPRNEQFF

J gene: TRBJ1-4
V gene: TRBV4-3
D gene: TRBD1
CDR3 protein: CASSQPDRLGEKLFF

J gene: TRBJ2-1
V gene: TRBV29-1
D gene: TRBD1
CDR3 protein: CSVEGEIGGAGYNEQFF

J gene: TRBJ1-1
V gene: TRBV7-9
D gene: -
CDR3 protein: CASSFTGAEAFF

J gene: TRBJ1-3
V gene: TRBV6-5
D gene: -
CDR3 protein: CASSYTGLTSGNTIYF

J gene: TRBJ2-3
V gene: TRBV7-6
D gene: TRBD1
CDR3 protein: CASSSQRRGTDRDTQYF

J gene: TRBJ2-5
V gene: TRBV4-1
D gene: TRBD2
CDR3 protein: CASSQVGGSGETQYF

J gene: TRBJ2-5
V gene: TRBV2
D gene: -
CDR3 protein: CASGPGTGSGGGSETQYF

J gene: TRBJ2-3
V gene: TRBV10-1
D gene: TRBD1
CDR3 protein: CASRFSWDRFDLGVDTQYF

J gene: TRBJ2-3
V gene: TRBV20-1
D gene: -
CDR3 protein: CSANSRRRGNTDTQYF

J gene: TRBJ2-1
V gene: TRBV7-6
D gene: TRBD1
CDR3 protein: CASSRGQGAGNEQFF

J gene: TRBJ1-3
V gene: TRBV9
D gene: TRBD1
CDR3 protein: CASDRGVGNTIYF

J gene: TRBJ2-7
V gene: TRBV3-1
D gene: -
CDR3 protein: CASSQDRRGSYEQYF

J gene: TRBJ1-4
V gene: TRBV15
D gene: TRBD1
CDR3 protein: CATSKDRVDEKLFF

J gene: TRBJ1-1
V gene: TRBV18
D gene: TRBD1
CDR3 protein: CASSLLRDSDTEAFF